The clone carrying this T cell receptor (beta chain) was recorded once. Its matching antigen is unknown. Method: immunoSEQ multiplex PCR; TCRdb's copy keeps in-frame clones and lacks some. Found here are roughly 200,000 clones, around 92% of them singletons; the top ten hold 1% to 1.5%. This sample is drawn from a study of T cell responses to AZD1222 COVID-19 vaccine. The V segment lost 2 bases and the J segment 3 bases; nucleotides outside the gene matches: 1. The V gene's germline CDR1 is KGHDR and CDR2 SFDVKD. CDR3 length equals 15 residues. Findings and caveats of the study: Mostly white British, mostly female donors; authors suggested clonal diversity may be underestimated.

This receptor was taken from an adult in good health. Sample: peripheral blood, taken on day 0 of AZD1222 vaccination. The chain is built from TRBV24-1 and TRBJ2-3; 10 bases map to TRBD1. CDR3 nucleotide sequence: TGTGCCACCAGTGATTGGACAGGGGGTACAGATACGCAGTATTTT. This codes for CATSDWTGGTDTQYF.